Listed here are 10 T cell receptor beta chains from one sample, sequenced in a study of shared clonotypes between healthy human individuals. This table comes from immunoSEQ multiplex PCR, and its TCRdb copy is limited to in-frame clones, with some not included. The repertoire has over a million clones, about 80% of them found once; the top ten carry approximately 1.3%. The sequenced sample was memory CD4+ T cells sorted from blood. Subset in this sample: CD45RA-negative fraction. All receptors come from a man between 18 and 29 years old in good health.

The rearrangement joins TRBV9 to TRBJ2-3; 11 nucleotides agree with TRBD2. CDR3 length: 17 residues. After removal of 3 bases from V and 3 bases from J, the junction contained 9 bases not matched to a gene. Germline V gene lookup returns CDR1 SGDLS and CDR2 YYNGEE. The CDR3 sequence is CASSGISGGAHTDTQYF. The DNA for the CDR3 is TGTGCCAGCAGCGGAATTAGCGGGGGGGCACATACAGATACGCAGTATTTT.

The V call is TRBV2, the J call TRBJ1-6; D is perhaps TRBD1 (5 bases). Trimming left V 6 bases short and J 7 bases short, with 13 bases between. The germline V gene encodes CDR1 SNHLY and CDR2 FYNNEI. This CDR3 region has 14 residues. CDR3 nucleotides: TGTGCCAGCAGCTCAGGGTATGGAAATTCACCCCTCCACTTT. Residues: CASSSGYGNSPLHF.

CDR3 sequence: CASPSGIVQYF. The CDR3 DNA is TGTGCCAGCCCCTCGGGGATAGTTCAGTACTTC. This chain joins TRBV27 and TRBJ2-4; tentatively, D is TRBD2 (5 bases). The V and J ends lost 8 bases and 11 bases respectively, with 13 bases between them. Germline V gene sequence: CDR1 MNHEY, CDR2 SMNVEV (reference sequence). The CDR3 loop spans 11 amino acids.

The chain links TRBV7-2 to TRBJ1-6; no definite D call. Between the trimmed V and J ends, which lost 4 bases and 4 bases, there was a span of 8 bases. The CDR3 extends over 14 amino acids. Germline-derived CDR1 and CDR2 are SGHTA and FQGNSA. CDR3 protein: CASSSRVYNSPLHF. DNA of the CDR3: TGTGCCAGCAGCTCTAGGGTATATAATTCACCCCTCCACTTT.

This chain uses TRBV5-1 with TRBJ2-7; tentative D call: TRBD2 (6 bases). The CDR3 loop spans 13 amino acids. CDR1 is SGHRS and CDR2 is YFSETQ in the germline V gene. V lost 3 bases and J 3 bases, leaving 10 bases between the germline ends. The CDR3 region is CASSSWDFYEQYF. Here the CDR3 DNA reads TGCGCCAGCAGCTCCTGGGACTTCTACGAGCAGTACTTC.

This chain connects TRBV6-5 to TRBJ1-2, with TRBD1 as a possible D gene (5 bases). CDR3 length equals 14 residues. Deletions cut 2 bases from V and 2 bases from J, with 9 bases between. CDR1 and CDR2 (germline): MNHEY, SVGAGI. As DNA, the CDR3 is TGTGCCAGCAGTTACGCTGGACAAAACTATGGCTACACCTTC. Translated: CASSYAGQNYGYTF.

The CDR3 bases are TGTGCCAGCAGTAGGGGAGACTTTAGCTCCTACGAGCAGTACTTC. This translates into CASSRGDFSSYEQYF. The J gene is TRBJ2-7, the V gene TRBV28, with D perhaps TRBD1 or TRBD2 (5 bases each). CDR1 MDHEN and CDR2 SYDVKM come from the germline V gene. V lost 5 bases, J lost 0 bases, and 14 bases lay in between. This CDR3 has 15 residues.

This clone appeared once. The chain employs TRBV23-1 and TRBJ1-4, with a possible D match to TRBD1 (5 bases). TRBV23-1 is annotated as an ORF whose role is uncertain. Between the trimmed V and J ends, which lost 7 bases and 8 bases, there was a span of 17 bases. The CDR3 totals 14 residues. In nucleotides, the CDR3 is TGCGCCAGCACCACGGGGGGGAGGAAGGAAAAACTGTTTTTT. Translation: CASTTGGRKEKLFF.

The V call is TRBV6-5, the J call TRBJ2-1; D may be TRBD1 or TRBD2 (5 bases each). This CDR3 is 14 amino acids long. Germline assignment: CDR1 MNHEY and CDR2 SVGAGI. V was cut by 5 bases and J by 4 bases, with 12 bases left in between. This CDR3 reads CASSPRGPYNEQFF. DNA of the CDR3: TGTGCCAGCAGTCCCCGGGGACCATACAATGAGCAGTTCTTC.

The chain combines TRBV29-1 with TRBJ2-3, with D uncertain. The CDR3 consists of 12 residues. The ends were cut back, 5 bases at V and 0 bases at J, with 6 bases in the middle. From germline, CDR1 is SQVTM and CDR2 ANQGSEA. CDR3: CSVTVSTDTQYF. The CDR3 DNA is TGCAGCGTTACAGTGAGCACAGATACGCAGTATTTT.